This TCR beta chain was obtained from a study of blood T cell repertoires in COVID-19. Here immunoSEQ multiplex PCR was the method, and the copy in TCRdb shows in-frame clones only, minus some. This sample has 74,000 or so clones, with roughly 89% found just once. CDR3 length equals 17 residues. From germline, CDR1 is SGHVS and CDR2 FNYEAQ. V dropped 2 bases and J dropped 0 bases, with 16 bases sitting between them. This sequence originates from a man aged 50 to 59 with active COVID-19. The V call is TRBV7-6, the J call TRBJ1-1; tentative D call: TRBD1 (6 bases). The specimen sequenced was peripheral blood. The CDR3, as DNA: TGTGCCAGCAGCTTATCAACCGCCGGGACACTGAACACTGAAGCTTTCTTT. Protein sequence: CASSLSTAGTLNTEAFF. The full variable domain, rest sourced from reference TRBV7-6 and TRBJ1-1, is GAGVSQSPRYKVTKRGQDVALRCDPISGHVSLYWYRQALGQGPEFLTYFNYEAQQDKSGLPNDRFSAERPEGSISTLTIQRTEQRDSAMYRCASSLSTAGTLNTEAFFGQGTRLTVV.